These T cell receptor beta chains were read from a single sample in a study of post-analysis software for immune sequencing data. TCRdb re-derived calls from the PCR reads in MiXCR, one entry per CDR3 protein. The repertoire holds about 770,000 distinct CDR3 sequences, just over 45% seen once, with roughly 4.5% in the top ten. Sequenced sample: blood. The receptors were gathered from a girl aged 10 to 17 with multiple sclerosis. CDR3s leave out the opening cysteine and the closing phenylalanine or tryptophan.

V	length	J	CDR3
TRBV20-1	12	TRBJ2-1	SASAGGSYNEQF
TRBV15	14	TRBJ2-1	ATSALVFGGFNEQF
TRBV15	12	TRBJ2-1	ATSRGFTWDEQF
TRBV29-1	12	TRBJ2-1	SATGTSGRHEQF
TRBV4-1	14	TRBJ2-7	ASSRKDGDSSYEQY
TRBV20-1	13	TRBJ2-5	SASSPKAFQETQY
TRBV6-1	13	TRBJ2-1	ASSEGVAGGQWQF
TRBV29-1	9	TRBJ2-7	SVGKAYEQY
TRBV2	9	TRBJ2-5	ASRLPETQY
TRBV6-5	13	TRBJ2-6	ASKTRRAGANVLT
TRBV7-2	12	TRBJ2-7	ASSPPRSSYEQY
TRBV9	12	TRBJ2-5	ASSVGLTEETQY
TRBV5-1	12	.	ASSLAGTRNEQY
TRBV20-1	15	TRBJ2-5	SAATITGDVHQETQY
TRBV25-1	13	TRBJ2-2	ASSAPTGYTGELF
TRBV20-1	11	TRBJ2-1	SAQHGLANEQF
TRBV3-1	11	TRBJ2-1	ASSPSPDDRQF
TRBV14	13	TRBJ2-7	ASSHKGREAYEQY
TRBV7-2	12	TRBJ2-7	ASSLEVGTYEQY
TRBV15	13	TRBJ2-5	ATSRDGRPQETQY
TRBV29-1	9	TRBJ2-1	SGDFHNEQF
TRBV5-5	14	TRBJ1-6	ASSSRGGQGDSPLH
TRBV20-1	12	TRBJ2-1	SAIPLAGANEQF
TRBV6-1	11	TRBJ2-7	ASSNGLTYEQY
TRBV2	13	TRBJ2-5	ASRPPGLAEETQY
TRBV4-2	11	TRBJ2-1	ASGQAPGNEQF
TRBV7-8	10	TRBJ2-1	ALGGAYNEQF
TRBV7-9	11	TRBJ2-7	ASSTDTSYEQY
TRBV12-3/TRBV12-4	11	TRBJ1-6	ASSGTRISPLH
TRBV12-3/TRBV12-4	13	TRBJ1-1	ASSAAGAVSTEAF
TRBV20-1	12	TRBJ1-4	SAGIQGKAEKLF
TRBV2	13	TRBJ2-3	ASTDPRRIQDPQY
TRBV7-9	15	TRBJ1-2	ASSFPRGQLLLYGYT
TRBV27	13	TRBJ2-1	ASSLRLGGVIEQF
TRBV27	12	TRBJ2-7	ASSLSSDPYEQY